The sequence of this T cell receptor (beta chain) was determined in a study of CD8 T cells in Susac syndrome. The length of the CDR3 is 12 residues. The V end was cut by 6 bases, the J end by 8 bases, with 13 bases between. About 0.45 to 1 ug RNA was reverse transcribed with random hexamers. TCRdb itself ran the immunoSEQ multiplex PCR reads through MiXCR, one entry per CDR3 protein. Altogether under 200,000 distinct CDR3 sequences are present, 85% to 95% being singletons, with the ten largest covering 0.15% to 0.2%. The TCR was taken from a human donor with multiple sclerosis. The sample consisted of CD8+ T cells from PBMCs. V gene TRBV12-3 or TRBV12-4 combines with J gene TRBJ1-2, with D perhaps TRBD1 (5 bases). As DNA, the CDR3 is TGTGCCAGCAGCCAGGGTCTGCTGGGCTACACCTTC. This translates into CASSQGLLGYTF.